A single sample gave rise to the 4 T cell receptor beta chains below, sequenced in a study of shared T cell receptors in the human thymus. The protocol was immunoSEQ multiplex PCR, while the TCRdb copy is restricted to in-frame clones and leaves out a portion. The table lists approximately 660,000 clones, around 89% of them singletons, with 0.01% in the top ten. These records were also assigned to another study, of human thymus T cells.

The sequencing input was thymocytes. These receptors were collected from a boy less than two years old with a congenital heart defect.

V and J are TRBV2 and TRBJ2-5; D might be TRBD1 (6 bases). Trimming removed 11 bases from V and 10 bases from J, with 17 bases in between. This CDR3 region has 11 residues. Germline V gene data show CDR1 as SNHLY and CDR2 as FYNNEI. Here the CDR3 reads CAGTGPAGQYF. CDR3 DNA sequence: TGTGCCGGAACAGGGCCCGCGGGCCAGTACTTC.

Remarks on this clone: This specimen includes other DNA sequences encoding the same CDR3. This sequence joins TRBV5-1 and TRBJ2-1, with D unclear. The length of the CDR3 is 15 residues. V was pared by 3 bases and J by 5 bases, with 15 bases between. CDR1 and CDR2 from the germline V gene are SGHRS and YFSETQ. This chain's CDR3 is CASSSPSGGDNEQFF. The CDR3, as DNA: TGCGCCAGCAGCTCGCCGAGTGGCGGCGACAATGAGCAGTTCTTC.

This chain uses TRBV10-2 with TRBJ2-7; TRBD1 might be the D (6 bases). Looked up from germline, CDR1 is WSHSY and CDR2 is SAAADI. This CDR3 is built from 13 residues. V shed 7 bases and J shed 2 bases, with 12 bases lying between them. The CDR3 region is CASTSRGAYEQYF. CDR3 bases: TGCGCCAGCACCAGCAGGGGCGCCTACGAGCAGTACTTC.

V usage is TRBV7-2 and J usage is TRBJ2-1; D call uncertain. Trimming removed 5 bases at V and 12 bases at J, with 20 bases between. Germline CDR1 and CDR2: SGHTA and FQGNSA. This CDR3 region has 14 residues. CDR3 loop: CASSPPQAPHGQFF. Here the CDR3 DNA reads TGTGCCAGCAGCCCCCCGCAGGCCCCCCATGGGCAGTTCTTC.